The 5 T cell receptor beta chains reported below all come from one sample, sequenced in a study of control samples from healthy donors and cancer patients. The assay was immunoSEQ multiplex PCR, and TCRdb's table has in-frame clones only and misses some. The sample records approximately 150,000 clones, about 90% being singletons. The sample was blood. These receptors originate from a woman aged 35 to 49 in good health.

CDR3 loop: CASRADRFSTDTQYF. The CDR3 coding sequence is TGCGCCAGCAGGGCGGACAGGTTTAGCACAGATACGCAGTATTTT. This sequence joins TRBV5-1 and TRBJ2-3, with 7 positions matching TRBD1. Unmatched junction bases numbered 6, after V lost 5 bases and J lost 0 bases. The germline gives CDR1 SGHRS, CDR2 YFSETQ. The CDR3 contains 15 residues.

This chain connects TRBV7-2 to TRBJ1-2; 8 bases match TRBD1. The J segment lost 6 bases and the V segment lost 5 bases, leaving 11 bases of the junction unmatched. The germline V gene encodes CDR1 SGHTA and CDR2 FQGNSA. The CDR3 extends over 15 amino acids. CDR3 sequence (DNA): TGTGCCAGCAGCCCAGGCCCGGACAGGGCGAATGGCTACACCTTC. Its protein is CASSPGPDRANGYTF.

The chain carries TRBV5-6 and TRBJ2-2; D not resolved. Germline assignment: CDR1 SGHDT and CDR2 YYEEEE. The CDR3 contains 16 residues. V lost 5 bases and J 4 bases, leaving 18 bases between the germline ends. The chain's CDR3 is CASSMSIHLGTGELFF. The CDR3 bases are TGTGCCAGCAGTATGTCTATACATTTGGGCACCGGGGAGCTGTTTTTT. The whole variable domain, remainder taken from reference TRBV5-6 and TRBJ2-2, is DAGVTQSPTHLIKTRGQQVTLRCSPKSGHDTVSWYQQALGQGPQFIFQYYEEEERQRGNFPDRFSGHQFPNYSSELNVNALLLGDSALYLCASSMSIHLGTGELFFGEGSRLTVL.

The rearrangement uses TRBV4-2 and TRBJ2-2, with 12 bases fitting TRBD1. The CDR3 totals 15 residues. The germline gives CDR1 LGHNA, CDR2 YNFKEQ. With 4 bases clipped from V and 7 bases from J, the junction kept 4 bases outside the gene matches. CDR3 sequence (DNA): TGTGCCAGCAGCCGCGGGACAGGGGGCTACGGGGAGCTGTTTTTT. Amino acids: CASSRGTGGYGELFF.

This chain uses TRBV11-2 with TRBJ2-7; 8 bases match TRBD1. The CDR3 is made up of 15 amino acids. Germline values: CDR1 SGHAT, CDR2 FQNNGV. V dropped 1 base and J dropped 9; count of bases not matched to a gene: 11. In DNA form, the CDR3 reads TGTGCCAGCAGCTTAGTGGGGACAGGTCCTCTACGGCAGTACTTC. This encodes CASSLVGTGPLRQYF.